This TCR beta chain was captured by sequencing in a study of control samples from healthy donors and cancer patients. This clone is a singleton in its sample. Measured with immunoSEQ multiplex PCR; TCRdb has only the in-frame clones, and not every one. Counted here are 190,000 or so clones, around 93% occurring once; the ten biggest clones make up approximately 1.5%. CDR3 length equals 13 residues. Germline V CDR1 and CDR2: SNHLY, FYNNEI. J was trimmed by 3 bases and V by 10 bases; bases with no gene match: 9. J is TRBJ2-7 and V is TRBV2, with TRBD1 matching over 7 bases. The receptor was isolated from a man aged 18 to 29 in good health. Sequenced: blood. The DNA of the CDR3 is TGTGCCACCTCCCGGGACAGCTACTACGAGCAGTACTTC. This sequence encodes CATSRDSYYEQYF.